These T cell receptor beta chains were read from a single sample in a study of T cells in localized non-small cell lung cancer. Repertoires were generated with immunoSEQ multiplex PCR, while TCRdb's copy carries only in-frame clones and drops some. The table lists approximately 4,200 clones, roughly 29% of them singletons. Sequencing was performed on lung tumor tissue, taken before any cancer treatment. The receptors here all came from a male donor aged 60 or over with stage I lung adenocarcinoma. Each CDR3 is given with its conserved first and last residue. Each record gives: clone size, CDR3 length, D gene, J gene, V gene, CDR3 protein, CDR3 DNA. The D gene is left open where the match is weak. Clone size is given for some rows only: seen once, a few or many times, or a class if the clone is expanded.

clone_size: .; cdr3_length: 13; d_call: .; j_call: TRBJ2-1; v_call: TRBV7-4; cdr3_aa: CASSLGLNNEQFF; cdr3_nt: TGTGCCAGCAGCTTAGGGCTTAACAATGAGCAGTTCTTC
clone_size: .; cdr3_length: 16; d_call: TRBD1; j_call: TRBJ1-5; v_call: TRBV6-8; cdr3_aa: CASSVVPGQGNQPQHF; cdr3_nt: TGTGCCAGCAGTGTGGTACCGGGACAGGGTAATCAGCCCCAGCATTTT
clone_size: .; cdr3_length: 15; d_call: TRBD1; j_call: TRBJ1-1; v_call: TRBV18; cdr3_aa: CASSQPGQGDTEAFF; cdr3_nt: TGTGCCAGCTCACAACCGGGACAGGGGGACACTGAAGCTTTCTTT
clone_size: few; cdr3_length: 13; d_call: .; j_call: TRBJ2-7; v_call: TRBV9; cdr3_aa: CASRPDGAYEQYF; cdr3_nt: TGTGCCAGCAGACCCGACGGTGCCTACGAGCAGTACTTC
clone_size: .; cdr3_length: 15; d_call: .; j_call: TRBJ2-4; v_call: TRBV9; cdr3_aa: CASSEGSGSKNIQYF; cdr3_nt: TGTGCCAGCAGTGAAGGTTCGGGTTCCAAAAACATTCAGTACTTC
clone_size: few; cdr3_length: 17; d_call: .; j_call: TRBJ1-4; v_call: TRBV11-3; cdr3_aa: CASSSLQSDWRNEKLFF; cdr3_nt: TGTGCCAGCAGCTCTCTCCAATCGGACTGGCGAAATGAAAAACTGTTTTTT
clone_size: .; cdr3_length: 12; d_call: .; j_call: TRBJ2-1; v_call: TRBV9; cdr3_aa: CASSAQGYEQFF; cdr3_nt: TGTGCCAGCAGTGCCCAGGGCTATGAGCAGTTCTTC
clone_size: .; cdr3_length: 14; d_call: .; j_call: TRBJ2-7; v_call: TRBV14; cdr3_aa: CASSQGVRSYEQYF; cdr3_nt: TGTGCCAGCTCCCAGGGCGTAAGATCCTACGAGCAGTACTTC
clone_size: few; cdr3_length: 14; d_call: TRBD1; j_call: TRBJ1-1; v_call: TRBV30; cdr3_aa: CAWNLGQANTEAFF; cdr3_nt: TGTGCCTGGAACCTGGGACAGGCGAACACTGAAGCTTTCTTT
clone_size: few; cdr3_length: 15; d_call: TRBD2; j_call: TRBJ2-1; v_call: TRBV11-3; cdr3_aa: CASSFGTSGGEWQFF; cdr3_nt: TGTGCCAGCAGCTTCGGGACTAGCGGGGGGGAATGGCAGTTCTTC
clone_size: .; cdr3_length: 13; d_call: TRBD1; j_call: TRBJ1-1; v_call: TRBV9; cdr3_aa: CASREDRETEAFF; cdr3_nt: TGTGCCAGCAGGGAGGACAGGGAAACTGAAGCTTTCTTT
clone_size: .; cdr3_length: 17; d_call: TRBD1; j_call: TRBJ1-6; v_call: TRBV19; cdr3_aa: CASSPETGDSYNSPLHF; cdr3_nt: TGTGCCAGTAGTCCCGAGACAGGGGACTCCTATAATTCACCCCTCCACTTT
clone_size: .; cdr3_length: 12; d_call: .; j_call: TRBJ1-5; v_call: TRBV10-2; cdr3_aa: CASSLTPTPQHF; cdr3_nt: TGCGCCAGCAGCCTAACACCTACGCCCCAGCATTTT
clone_size: .; cdr3_length: 15; d_call: TRBD1; j_call: TRBJ2-1; v_call: TRBV11-3; cdr3_aa: CASSPQPGGWDEQFF; cdr3_nt: TGTGCCAGCAGCCCGCAGCCAGGGGGCTGGGATGAGCAGTTCTTC
clone_size: few; cdr3_length: 13; d_call: .; j_call: TRBJ1-1; v_call: TRBV19; cdr3_aa: CASSIDRFTEAFF; cdr3_nt: TGTGCCAGTAGTATTGACAGGTTCACTGAAGCTTTCTTT
clone_size: medium-sized; cdr3_length: 13; d_call: .; j_call: TRBJ1-1; v_call: TRBV6-8; cdr3_aa: CASSSGPGREAFF; cdr3_nt: TGTGCCAGCAGTTCCGGACCAGGAAGAGAAGCTTTCTTT
clone_size: .; cdr3_length: 16; d_call: TRBD2; j_call: TRBJ2-1; v_call: TRBV5-1; cdr3_aa: CASSWRAGGPGNEQFF; cdr3_nt: TGCGCCAGCAGCTGGAGAGCGGGGGGGCCTGGCAATGAGCAGTTCTTC
clone_size: few; cdr3_length: 13; d_call: .; j_call: TRBJ2-2; v_call: TRBV19; cdr3_aa: CASSIERVGELFF; cdr3_nt: TGTGCCAGTAGTATCGAGAGGGTCGGGGAGCTGTTTTTT
clone_size: .; cdr3_length: 12; d_call: .; j_call: TRBJ1-1; v_call: TRBV6-8; cdr3_aa: CATMGQGGEAFF; cdr3_nt: TGTGCCACCATGGGGCAGGGCGGGGAAGCTTTCTTT
clone_size: medium-sized; cdr3_length: 16; d_call: TRBD1; j_call: TRBJ2-2; v_call: TRBV9; cdr3_aa: CASSEGQGLNTGELFF; cdr3_nt: TGTGCCAGCAGCGAGGGACAGGGCCTGAACACCGGGGAGCTGTTTTTT
clone_size: .; cdr3_length: 15; d_call: .; j_call: TRBJ2-4; v_call: TRBV9; cdr3_aa: CASTEDYGQQNIQYF; cdr3_nt: TGTGCCAGCACCGAAGACTACGGACAGCAAAACATTCAGTACTTC
clone_size: .; cdr3_length: 16; d_call: TRBD2; j_call: TRBJ2-3; v_call: TRBV5-1; cdr3_aa: CASSFHSSGVTDTQYF; cdr3_nt: TGCGCCAGCAGCTTCCATAGTAGCGGGGTCACAGATACGCAGTATTTT
clone_size: .; cdr3_length: 15; d_call: .; j_call: TRBJ2-7; v_call: TRBV6-8; cdr3_aa: CASIPDPTKVNEQYF; cdr3_nt: TGTGCCAGCATCCCGGACCCTACTAAGGTCAACGAGCAGTACTTC
clone_size: .; cdr3_length: 15; d_call: .; j_call: TRBJ2-3; v_call: TRBV19; cdr3_aa: CASSINPGAADTQYF; cdr3_nt: TGTGCCAGTAGTATAAATCCAGGGGCGGCAGATACGCAGTATTTT
clone_size: .; cdr3_length: 15; d_call: TRBD1; j_call: TRBJ2-1; v_call: TRBV15; cdr3_aa: CATSREGTGSNEQFF; cdr3_nt: TGTGCCACCAGCAGAGAGGGGACAGGTAGCAATGAGCAGTTCTTC
clone_size: few; cdr3_length: 16; d_call: .; j_call: TRBJ2-3; v_call: TRBV1; cdr3_aa: CASSQEAVLITDTQYF; cdr3_nt: TGCGCCAGCAGCCAAGAAGCGGTCCTGATCACAGATACGCAGTATTTT
clone_size: .; cdr3_length: 17; d_call: .; j_call: TRBJ2-3; v_call: TRBV1; cdr3_aa: CASSHSKTQFSTDTQYF; cdr3_nt: TGCGCCAGCAGCCATTCTAAGACACAATTTAGCACAGATACGCAGTATTTT
clone_size: once; cdr3_length: 15; d_call: TRBD1; j_call: TRBJ2-3; v_call: TRBV18; cdr3_aa: CASSADREITDTQYF; cdr3_nt: TGTGCCAGCTCAGCGGACAGGGAAATCACAGATACGCAGTATTTT
clone_size: .; cdr3_length: 15; d_call: TRBD1; j_call: TRBJ1-1; v_call: TRBV5-1; cdr3_aa: CASSYAGTGRTEAFF; cdr3_nt: TGCGCCAGCAGCTACGCCGGGACAGGGCGCACTGAAGCTTTCTTT
clone_size: .; cdr3_length: 17; d_call: .; j_call: TRBJ2-6; v_call: TRBV29-1; cdr3_aa: CSVEESGVSSGANVLTF; cdr3_nt: TGCAGCGTTGAAGAATCGGGGGTTAGCTCTGGGGCCAACGTCCTGACTTTC
clone_size: .; cdr3_length: 13; d_call: .; j_call: TRBJ1-6; v_call: TRBV19; cdr3_aa: CASSGMRNSPLHF; cdr3_nt: TGTGCCAGTTCAGGGATGCGAAATTCACCCCTCCACTTT
clone_size: few; cdr3_length: 14; d_call: TRBD1; j_call: TRBJ2-7; v_call: TRBV6-7; cdr3_aa: CASSDPTGGNEQYF; cdr3_nt: TGTGCCAGCAGTGACCCGACAGGGGGCAACGAGCAGTACTTC
clone_size: few; cdr3_length: 12; d_call: .; j_call: TRBJ2-7; v_call: TRBV19; cdr3_aa: CASSSGGPPTAF; cdr3_nt: TGTGCCAGTAGTTCCGGGGGGCCCCCCACCGCCTTC